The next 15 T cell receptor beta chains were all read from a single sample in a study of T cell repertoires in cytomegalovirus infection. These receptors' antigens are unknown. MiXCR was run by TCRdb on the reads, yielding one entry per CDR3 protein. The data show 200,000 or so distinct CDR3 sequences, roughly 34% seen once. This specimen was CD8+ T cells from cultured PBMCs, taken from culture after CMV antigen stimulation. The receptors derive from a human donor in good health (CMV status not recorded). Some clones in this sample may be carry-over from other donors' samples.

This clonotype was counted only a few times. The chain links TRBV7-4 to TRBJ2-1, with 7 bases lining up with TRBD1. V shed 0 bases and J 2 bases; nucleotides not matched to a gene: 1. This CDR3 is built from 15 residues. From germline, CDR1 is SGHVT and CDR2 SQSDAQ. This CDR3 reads CASSLAGGPYNEQFF. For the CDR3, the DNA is TGTGCCAGCAGCTTAGCAGGGGGCCCCTACAATGAGCAGTTCTTC. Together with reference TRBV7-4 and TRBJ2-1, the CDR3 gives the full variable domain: GAGVSQSPRYKVAKRGRDVALRCDSISGHVTLYWYRQTLGQGSEVLTYSQSDAQRDKSGRPSGRFSAERPERSVSTLKIQRTEQGDSAVYLCASSLAGGPYNEQFFGPGTRLTVL.

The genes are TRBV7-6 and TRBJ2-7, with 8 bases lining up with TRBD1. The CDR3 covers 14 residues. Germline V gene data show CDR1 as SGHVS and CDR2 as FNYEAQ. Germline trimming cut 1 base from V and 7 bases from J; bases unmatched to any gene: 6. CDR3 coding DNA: TGTGCCAGCAGCTTAGTGGGCAGGGGGCTGGAGCAGTACTTC. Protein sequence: CASSLVGRGLEQYF.

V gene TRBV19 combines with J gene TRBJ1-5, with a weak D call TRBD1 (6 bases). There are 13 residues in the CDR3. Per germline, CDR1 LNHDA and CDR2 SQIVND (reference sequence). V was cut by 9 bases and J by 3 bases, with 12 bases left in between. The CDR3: CASEGGYNQPQHF. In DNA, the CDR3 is TGTGCCAGCGAAGGGGGGTACAATCAGCCCCAGCATTTT.

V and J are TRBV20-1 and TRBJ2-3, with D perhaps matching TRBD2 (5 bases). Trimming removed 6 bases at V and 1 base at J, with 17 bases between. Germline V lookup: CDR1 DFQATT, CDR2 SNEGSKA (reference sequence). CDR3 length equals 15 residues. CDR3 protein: CSANRGGLGTDTQYF. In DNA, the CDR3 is TGCAGTGCGAACAGAGGCGGGCTCGGCACAGATACGCAGTATTTT.

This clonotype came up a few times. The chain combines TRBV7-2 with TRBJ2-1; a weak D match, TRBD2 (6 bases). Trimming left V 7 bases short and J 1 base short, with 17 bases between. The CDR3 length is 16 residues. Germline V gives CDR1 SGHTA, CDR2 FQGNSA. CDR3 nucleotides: TGTGCCAGCATCCCGGGCGCGGGAAGATCCTACAATGAGCAGTTCTTC. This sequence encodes CASIPGAGRSYNEQFF. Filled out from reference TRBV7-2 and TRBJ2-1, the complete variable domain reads GAGVSQSPSNKVTEKGKDVELRCDPISGHTALYWYRQSLGQGLEFLIYFQGNSAPDKSGLPSDRFSAERTGGSVSTLTIQRTQQEDSAVYLCASIPGAGRSYNEQFFGPGTRLTVL.

The CDR3 spells CASSHLDRSNQPQHF. The DNA of the CDR3 is TGCGCCAGCAGCCACCTCGACAGAAGCAATCAGCCCCAGCATTTT. This chain links TRBV4-1 with TRBJ1-5, with a tentative D call TRBD1 (5 bases). The CDR3 runs to 15 residues. V was shortened by 3 bases and J by 1 base, with 10 bases between the two germline ends. Germline loops: CDR1 MGHRA, CDR2 YSYEKL.

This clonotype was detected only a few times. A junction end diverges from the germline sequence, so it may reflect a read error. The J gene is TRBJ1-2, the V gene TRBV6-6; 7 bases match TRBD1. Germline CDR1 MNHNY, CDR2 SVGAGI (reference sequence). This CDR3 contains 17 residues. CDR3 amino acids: CASSYDRAEVRSYGYTF. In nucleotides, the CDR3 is TGTGCCAGCAGTTACGACAGGGCCGAAGTGCGGAGCTATGGTTACACCTTC.

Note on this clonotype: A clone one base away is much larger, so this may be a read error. The CDR3 region has the DNA TGTGCCAGCAGCTTAGGGGGGGAGGGTCAGGATGAAAAACTGGTTTTT. Its translation: CASSLGGEGQDEKLVF. V gene TRBV7-2 combines with J gene TRBJ1-4; D possibly corresponds to TRBD1 (5 bases). CDR1 and CDR2 (germline): SGHTA, FQGNSA. The CDR3 length is 16 residues.

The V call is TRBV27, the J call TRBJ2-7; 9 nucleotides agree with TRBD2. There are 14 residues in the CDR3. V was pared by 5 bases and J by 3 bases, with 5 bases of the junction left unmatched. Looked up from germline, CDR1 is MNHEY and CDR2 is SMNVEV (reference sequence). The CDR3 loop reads CASSTDSGGYEQYF. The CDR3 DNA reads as TGTGCCAGCAGTACCGATAGCGGGGGCTACGAGCAGTACTTC.

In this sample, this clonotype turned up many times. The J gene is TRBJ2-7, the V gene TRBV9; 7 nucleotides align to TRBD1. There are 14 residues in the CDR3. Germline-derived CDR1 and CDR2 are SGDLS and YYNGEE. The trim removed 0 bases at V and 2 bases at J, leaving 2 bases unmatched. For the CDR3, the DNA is TGTGCCAGCAGCGTAGGGCAGGGGGCCTACGAGCAGTACTTC. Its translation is CASSVGQGAYEQYF.

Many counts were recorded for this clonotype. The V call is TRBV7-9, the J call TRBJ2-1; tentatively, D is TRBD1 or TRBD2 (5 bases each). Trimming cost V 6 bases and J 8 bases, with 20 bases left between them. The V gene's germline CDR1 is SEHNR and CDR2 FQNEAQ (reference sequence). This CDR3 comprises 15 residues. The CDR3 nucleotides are TGTGCCAGCAGTGGGGCGGTGTCGGCGAGGGATGAGCAGTTCTTC. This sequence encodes CASSGAVSARDEQFF.

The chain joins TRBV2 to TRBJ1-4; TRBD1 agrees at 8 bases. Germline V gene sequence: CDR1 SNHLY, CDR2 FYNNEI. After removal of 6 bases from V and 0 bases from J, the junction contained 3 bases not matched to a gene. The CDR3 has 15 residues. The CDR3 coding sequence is TGTGCCAGCAGGGGACAGGTTGCAACTAATGAAAAACTGTTTTTT. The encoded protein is CASRGQVATNEKLFF.

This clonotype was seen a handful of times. CDR3 bases: TGTGCCAGTAGTATTGGAGGCCAAGAGACCCAGTACTTC. Translating gives CASSIGGQETQYF. The chain is built from TRBV19 and TRBJ2-5, with D possibly TRBD2 on 5 matching bases. Germline V lookup: CDR1 LNHDA, CDR2 SQIVND (reference sequence). This CDR3 comprises 13 residues. The V gene lost 3 bases and the J gene lost 1 base, with 6 bases spanning the gap.

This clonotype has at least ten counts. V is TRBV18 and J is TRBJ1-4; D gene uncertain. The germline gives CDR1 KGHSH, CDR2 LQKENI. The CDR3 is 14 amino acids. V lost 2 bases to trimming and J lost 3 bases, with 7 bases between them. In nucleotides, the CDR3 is TGTGCCAGCTCACCATTCGCGGCTAATGAAAAACTGTTTTTT. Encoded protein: CASSPFAANEKLFF.

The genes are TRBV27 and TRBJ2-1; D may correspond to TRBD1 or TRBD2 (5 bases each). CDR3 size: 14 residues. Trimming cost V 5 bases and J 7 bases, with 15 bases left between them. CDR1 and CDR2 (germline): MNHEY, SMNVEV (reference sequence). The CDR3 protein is CASSPPRGNNEQFF. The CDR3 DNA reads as TGTGCCAGCAGTCCCCCGAGGGGTAATAATGAGCAGTTCTTC.